A single T cell receptor (beta chain) is shown here with its context. This clone was found a few times. Its recognized antigen is unknown. Nothing much larger sits one base from this clone, and base qualities are not available. The time point tag for this specimen amounts to: progressive disease on ibrutinib. For TCR beta library preparation, roughly 2 micrograms of genomic DNA were isolated from cryopreserved PBMCs. Longitudinal blood samples from CLL patients on ibrutinib monotherapy underwent high-throughput TCR beta sequencing. Patients were enrolled in a phase 2 open-label single-center ibrutinib monotherapy trial. These data belong to a study of cytotoxic CD8 clonotypes in ibrutinib-treated CLL (dated by TCRdb to about 2021). Regarding the study in general: The cohort was composed of 11 relapsed/refractory and roughly 14 treatment-naive patients; IGHV unmutated status was identified in around 17 patients. Responses were partial in roughly 24 patients and complete in 2; after median 68 months follow-up, some 14 stayed in remission and 12 progressed. Cryopreserved peripheral blood mononuclear cells were obtained before treatment, at response, and at either sustained remission or disease progression. On average, each sample had 255,043 productive templates and 100,000 or so productive rearrangements. Response samples were taken after a median of approximately 12 months on treatment, ranging from 6 to 36 months. Every remission and progressive disease sample was obtained while ibrutinib was still being received by the patients. Longitudinal samples were obtainable from about 30% of the roughly 90 participants in the trial. Study-level results and caveats: Baseline clonality exceeded that of age-matched healthy donors and correlated strongly with circulating CD8+ T-cell counts. Sampling times were not matched between patients in sustained remission and patients whose disease was progressing, and lymph node repertoires were not examined. Clonality increased at ibrutinib response, stayed stable in sustained remission, and fell back toward baseline at progression. Public clonotypes were found to be uncommon and were observed to contract or remain stable during treatment; the increase in clonality was shown to reflect expansion of private clonotypes at ibrutinib response.

A MiSeq instrument was used for deep resolution sequencing, which targeted depths ranging from 1 in 1 million up to 1 in 200,000 T cells, with coverage averaging 10x for each clonotype. TCR beta libraries were generated with the immunoSEQ hsTCRB Kit. The published analysis was carried out like this. The data were analyzed with ImmunoSEQ Analyzer and ImmunoSEQ Data Assistant, and V, D and J gene assignments followed IMGT definitions. Clonality was computed as one minus normalized Shannon entropy of productive rearrangement frequencies, ranging from 0 to 1. Only overrepresented clonotypes making up at least 0.05% of the repertoire of each patient were included in the public clonotype analysis. Thirteen age-matched healthy donor repertoires from immuneACCESS were used as controls for clonality. The immuneACCESS repertoire file appears here via TCRdb, limited to in-frame rearrangements. These files lack a portion of the clones; in checked studies, under half of the deficit traces to unresolved V genes, and the cause of the others is not known. D and trimming come from the DNA, and the V and J calls and clone size come from that table. The sample table shows 150,000 to 200,000 clones, and about 88% are seen once. The top ten hold roughly 3% of the sample.

Source: PBMCs, taken at disease progression, from a patient treated with ibrutinib. The sequence was obtained from a human donor with chronic lymphocytic leukemia.

CDR3 sequence: CASSRSQGKVGSGANVLTF. At the DNA level, the sequence is TGCGCCAGCAGCCGATCACAGGGGAAGGTAGGGTCTGGGGCCAACGTCCTGACTTTC. The rearranged chain carries TRBV4-1 and TRBJ2-6, and TRBD1 matches 7 of the central bases. V trim: 4 bases; J trim: 1 base; unmatched bases: 13. Including the terminal cysteine and phenylalanine, the CDR3 comprises 19 residues. Only the CDR3 DNA stays, 57 bases, in frame from base 1. From a lookup of the germline V gene, CDR1 and CDR2 are MGHRA and YSYEKL.